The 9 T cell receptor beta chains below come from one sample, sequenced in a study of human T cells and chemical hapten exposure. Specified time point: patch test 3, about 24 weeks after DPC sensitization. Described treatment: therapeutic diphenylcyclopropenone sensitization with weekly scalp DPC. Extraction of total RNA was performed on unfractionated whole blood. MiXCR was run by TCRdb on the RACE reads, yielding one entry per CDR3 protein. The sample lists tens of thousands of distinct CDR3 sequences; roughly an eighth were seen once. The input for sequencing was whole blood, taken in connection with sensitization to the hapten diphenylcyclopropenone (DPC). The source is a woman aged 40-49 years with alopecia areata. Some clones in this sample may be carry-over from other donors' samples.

DNA for the CDR3: TGTGCCAGCAGTTTAACGATTAGCGGGGGAACGCAGTATTTT. Translating gives CASSLTISGGTQYF. V usage is TRBV28 and J usage is TRBJ2-3; 9 nucleotides align to TRBD2. V lost 2 bases to trimming and J lost 9 bases; unmatched junction nucleotides: 6. This CDR3 spans 14 amino acids. CDR1 and CDR2 from the germline V gene are MDHEN and SYDVKM.

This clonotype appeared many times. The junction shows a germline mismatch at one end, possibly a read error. CDR3 region: CASSVSKNSGELFF. DNA of the CDR3: TGTGCCAGCAGTGTCTCAAAGAACTCCGGGGAGCTGTTTTTT. The chain employs TRBV6-1 and TRBJ2-2; D call uncertain. The CDR3 extends over 14 amino acids. From germline, CDR1 is MNHNS and CDR2 SASEGT.

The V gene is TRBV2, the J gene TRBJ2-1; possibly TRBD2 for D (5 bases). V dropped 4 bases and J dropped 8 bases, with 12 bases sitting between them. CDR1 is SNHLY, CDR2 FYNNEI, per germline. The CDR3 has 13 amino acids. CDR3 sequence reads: CASSVRGYDEQFF. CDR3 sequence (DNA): TGTGCCAGCAGTGTGAGAGGGTATGATGAGCAGTTCTTC.

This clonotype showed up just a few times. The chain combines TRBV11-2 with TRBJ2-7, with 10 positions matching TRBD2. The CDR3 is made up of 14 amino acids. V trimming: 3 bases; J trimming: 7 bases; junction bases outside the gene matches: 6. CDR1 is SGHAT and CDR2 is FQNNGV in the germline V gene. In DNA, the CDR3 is TGTGCCAGCAGCTTGGAAAGCGGGAGGGGGGAGCAGTACTTC. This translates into CASSLESGRGEQYF.

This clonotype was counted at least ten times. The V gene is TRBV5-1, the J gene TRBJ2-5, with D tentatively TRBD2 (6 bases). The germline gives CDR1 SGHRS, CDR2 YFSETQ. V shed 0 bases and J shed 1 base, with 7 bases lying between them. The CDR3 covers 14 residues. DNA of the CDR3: TGCGCCAGCAGCTTGGAGGGACTCCAAGAGACCCAGTACTTC. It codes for CASSLEGLQETQYF.

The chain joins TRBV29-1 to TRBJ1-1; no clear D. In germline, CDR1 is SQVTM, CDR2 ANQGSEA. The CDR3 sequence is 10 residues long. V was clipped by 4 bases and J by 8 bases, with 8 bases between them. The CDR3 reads CSVVTPEAFF. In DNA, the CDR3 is TGCAGCGTTGTAACCCCGGAAGCTTTCTTT. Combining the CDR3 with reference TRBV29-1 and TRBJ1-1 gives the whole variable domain SAVISQKPSRDICQRGTSLTIQCQVDSQVTMMFWYRQQPGQSLTLIATANQGSEATYESGFVIDKFPISRPNLTFSTLTVSNMSPEDSSIYLCSVVTPEAFFGQGTRLTVV.

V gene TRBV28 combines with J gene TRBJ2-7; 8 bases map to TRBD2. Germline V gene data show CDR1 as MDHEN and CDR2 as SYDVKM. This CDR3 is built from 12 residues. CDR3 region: CGAGGTSYEQYF. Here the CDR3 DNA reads TGTGGTGCGGGAGGCACTTCCTACGAGCAGTACTTC.

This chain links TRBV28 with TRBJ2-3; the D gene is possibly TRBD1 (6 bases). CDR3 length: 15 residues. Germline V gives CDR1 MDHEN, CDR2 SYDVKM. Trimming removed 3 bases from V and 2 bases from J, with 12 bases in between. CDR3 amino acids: CASSFVGANTDTQYF. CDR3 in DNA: TGTGCCAGCAGTTTTGTGGGGGCGAACACAGATACGCAGTATTTT.

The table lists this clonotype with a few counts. The chain's CDR3 is CASSLGGPGEQYF. For the CDR3, the DNA is TGTGCCAGCAGTCTGGGGGGGCCCGGCGAGCAGTACTTC. V is TRBV27 and J is TRBJ2-7; maybe TRBD2 (7 bases). The CDR3 has 13 amino acids. V gave up 5 bases and J gave up 6 bases, with 14 bases separating them. Germline V gene data show CDR1 as MNHEY and CDR2 as SMNVEV (reference sequence).